A selection of T cell receptor beta chains follows, all from one sample in a study of T-cell reconstitution after alpha-beta-depleted transplantation in children. TCRdb analysed the PCR reads with MiXCR anew, one entry per CDR3 protein. The sample lists about 500,000 distinct CDR3 sequences; over 25% were seen once. The specimen was PBMCs from the stem cell graft donor, collected from the stem cell graft. The receptor set was obtained from a human donor who donated a stem cell graft to a child with aplastic anemia. CDR3s include the opening cysteine and the closing phenylalanine or tryptophan. D genes are given only for firm matches. Expanded clones are given a class, and other clones once, few, many or no size at all.

v_call	clone_size	d_call	j_call	cdr3_nt	cdr3_aa
TRBV29-1	few	TRBD1	TRBJ1-1	TGCAGCGTTGAAGAGGCTGGCAGGGGGTACACTGAAGCTTTCTTT	CSVEEAGRGYTEAFF
TRBV27	-	-	TRBJ2-7	TGTGCCAGCAAGGGCGCGGACTCCTACGAGCAGTACTTC	CASKGADSYEQYF
TRBV18	-	-	TRBJ2-1	TGTGCCAGCTCACCACAGGCACTGGGATGGAATGAGCAGTTCTTC	CASSPQALGWNEQFF
TRBV29-1	-	-	TRBJ2-2	TGCAGCGTTGAAGCCACCGGGGGGCTTAGGAGGCTGTTTTTT	CSVEATGGLRRLFF
TRBV20-1	-	-	TRBJ2-2	TGCAGTGCTCCAGACAGGCGGAACACCGGGGAGCTGTTTTTT	CSAPDRRNTGELFF
TRBV29-1	-	-	TRBJ2-5	TGCAGCGTTGTACACCGGCTGCAAGAGACCCAGTACTTC	CSVVHRLQETQYF
TRBV7-2	-	-	TRBJ1-6	TGTGCCAGCAGCTCCGGGACGAATAATTCACCCCTCCACTTT	CASSSGTNNSPLHF
TRBV29-1	-	-	TRBJ2-3	TGCAGCGTCAAGCCCCAGGCTAACACAGATACGCAGTATTTT	CSVKPQANTDTQYF
TRBV27	-	TRBD1	TRBJ1-4	TGTGCCAGCAGTTCAGGGGGAAACGATGAAAAACTGTTTTTT	CASSSGGNDEKLFF
TRBV7-9	few	TRBD1	TRBJ1-2	TGTGCCAGCAGCTTGGAGACAGGGAGGAACTATGGCTACACCTTC	CASSLETGRNYGYTF
TRBV7-2	-	-	TRBJ2-2	TGTGCCAGCAGCTTAGGGGGGCCCACCGGGGAGCTGTTTTTT	CASSLGGPTGELFF
TRBV4-3	few	TRBD1	TRBJ2-5	TGCGCCAGCAGCCGAGGCCAGGACAGGGGAAGTGAGACCCAGTACTTC	CASSRGQDRGSETQYF
TRBV29-1	few	-	TRBJ2-1	TGCAGCGTTGGAGGGAGGTCCTACAATGAGCAGTTCTTC	CSVGGRSYNEQFF
TRBV7-2	-	-	TRBJ2-7	TGTGCCAGCAGTGTCCGAGGCGGAGGATCCTACGAGCAGTACTTC	CASSVRGGGSYEQYF
TRBV27	-	-	TRBJ1-1	TGTGCCAGCAGTTTAATTGGGGTCGGGGGACTTGCTGAAGCTTTCTTT	CASSLIGVGGLAEAFF
TRBV5-1	-	-	TRBJ2-5	TGCGCCAGCAGCTTGGCCGGACTGACGTCAGAGACCCAGTACTTC	CASSLAGLTSETQYF
TRBV6-5	few	-	TRBJ2-2	TGTGCCAGCAGTTACGGATTAGCTTCCCCCCGTACCGGGGAGCTGTTTTTT	CASSYGLASPRTGELFF
TRBV7-2	-	TRBD2	TRBJ2-2	TGTGCCAGCAGCTTAGCGGGAGGGGAGAACACCGGGGAGCTGTTTTTT	CASSLAGGENTGELFF
TRBV29-1	-	TRBD2	TRBJ2-5	TGCAGCGTTTTCAGCGGGAGTACCCCAGAGACCCAGTACTTC	CSVFSGSTPETQYF
TRBV12-3/TRBV12-4	few	TRBD2	TRBJ2-1	TGTGCCAGCAGTTTACCTCTCGGGGAGCTAGCGGGAGGGACGTCCTACAATGAGCAGTTCTTC	CASSLPLGELAGGTSYNEQFF
TRBV14	-	-	TRBJ2-2	TGTGCCAGCAGCCCCCCCGACACCGGGGAGCTGTTTTTT	CASSPPDTGELFF
TRBV28	few	TRBD2	TRBJ2-1	TGTGCCAGCAGTTCCTCCTCGGGGACTAGCGGGAGGGTATACAATGAGCAGTTCTTC	CASSSSSGTSGRVYNEQFF
TRBV6-2/TRBV6-3	once	-	TRBJ2-2	TGTGCCAGCAGCCTTATCCCCCCTTCCTATGCGGGCAGAATTAGAACCGGGGAGCTGTTTTTT	CASSLIPPSYAGRIRTGELFF
TRBV5-4	-	TRBD2	TRBJ2-3	TGTGCCAGCAGGGGGGGGGCGGGAGGTCCCGCGGATACGCAGTATTTT	CASRGGAGGPADTQYF
TRBV12-3/TRBV12-4	few	-	TRBJ1-1	TGTGCCAGCAGTTTTTCGGGGTCTGAAGCTTTCTTT	CASSFSGSEAFF
TRBV29-1	few	-	TRBJ2-1	TGCAGCGTTGAGGATCGTTTAGGGGTTTCTGGCAATGAGCAGTTCTTC	CSVEDRLGVSGNEQFF
TRBV12-3/TRBV12-4	few	TRBD1	TRBJ1-2	TGTGCCAGCAGTCAGACGACAGGGACGGGCTACACCTTC	CASSQTTGTGYTF
TRBV7-2	few	-	TRBJ2-3	TGTGCCAGCAGCTTACAGAGTACAGATACGCAGTATTTT	CASSLQSTDTQYF
TRBV28	-	TRBD1	TRBJ1-1	TGTGCCAGCAGTTTAGTTGACAGGGACGGGGGCACTGAAGCTTTCTTT	CASSLVDRDGGTEAFF
TRBV4-3	few	TRBD2	TRBJ2-5	TGCGCCAGCAGCCAGGGAGGGGAAAAGACCCAGTACTTC	CASSQGGEKTQYF
TRBV11-3	-	-	TRBJ2-5	TGTGCCAGCAGCTTAGGAGTGACTCGCCAGAGTGAGACCCAGTACTTC	CASSLGVTRQSETQYF
TRBV4-3	-	TRBD2	TRBJ2-2	TGCGCCAGCAGCCAAGTTAGCGGGAGCAACACCGGGGAGCTGTTTTTT	CASSQVSGSNTGELFF
TRBV5-4	-	-	TRBJ1-2	TGTGCCAGCAGCCTTATGTCAGGACCTATAGCTGGCTACACCTTC	CASSLMSGPIAGYTF
TRBV14	-	TRBD2	TRBJ2-1	TGTGCCAGCAGCCTGAGGGTGGGCGGGAGCAATGAGCAGTTCTTC	CASSLRVGGSNEQFF
TRBV5-4	-	-	TRBJ2-5	TGTGCCAGCAGCCCCACTTGGGGGCAAGAGACCCAGTACTTC	CASSPTWGQETQYF
TRBV25-1	few	-	TRBJ1-3	TGTGCCAGCAGTGCCCAAAGTGGCGCCAATCCTGGAAACACCATATATTTT	CASSAQSGANPGNTIYF
TRBV5-1	few	-	TRBJ1-1	TGCGCCAGCAGTTACAGGGCTGGGGACACTGAAGCTTTCTTT	CASSYRAGDTEAFF
TRBV6-2/TRBV6-3	-	-	TRBJ2-5	TGTGCCAGCAGTAATCGTTGGCACCGCGGAGAGACCCAGTACTTC	CASSNRWHRGETQYF